The 27 T cell receptor beta chains listed next were all sequenced from one sample in a study of T-cell memory formation after mild COVID-19. One entry per CDR3 protein results from TCRdb running MiXCR on the 5' RACE reads. The data show about 560,000 distinct CDR3 sequences, roughly 18% seen once. The specimen was PBMCs or a T cell subset sorted from them (not recorded which). The source of these receptors is an adult woman who had mild COVID-19 (a few samples of this study predate the infection). Cell type and time point are not known.

This clonotype has a handful of counts. The chain has TRBV9 and TRBJ2-7; 15 bases line up with TRBD2. Germline V gives CDR1 SGDLS, CDR2 YYNGEE. The CDR3 is made up of 15 amino acids. V gave up 0 bases and J gave up 7 bases; unmatched junction bases: 2. This CDR3 is CASSVGGTSGREQYF. The CDR3 DNA is TGTGCCAGCAGCGTAGGGGGGACTAGCGGGAGGGAGCAGTACTTC.

The sample holds a few counts of this clonotype. As DNA, the CDR3 is TGTGCCAGCAGGGGGGGGCGATCCATGAACACTGAAGCTTTCTTT. Amino acids: CASRGGRSMNTEAFF. The chain is built from TRBV6-1 and TRBJ1-1, with D possibly being TRBD1 (6 bases). Between the trimmed V and J ends, which lost 6 bases and 0 bases, there was a span of 14 bases. The CDR3 sequence is 15 residues long. The germline V gene encodes CDR1 MNHNS and CDR2 SASEGT.

This clonotype has a count of ten or more. This chain connects TRBV28 to TRBJ1-5, with a tentative D call TRBD1 (6 bases). Germline CDR1 reads MDHEN; CDR2 reads SYDVKM. V gave up 7 bases and J gave up 6 bases, with 19 bases separating them. CDR3 length equals 15 residues. In DNA, the CDR3 is TGTGCCAGCACCTTAGGATTGCAGGGGAGTCAGCCCCAGCATTTT. It encodes CASTLGLQGSQPQHF.

The V call is TRBV7-3, the J call TRBJ2-1; 7 bases line up with TRBD1. V lost 5 bases to trimming and J lost 6 bases; unmatched junction nucleotides: 4. This CDR3 spans 13 amino acids. Germline V lookup: CDR1 SGHTA, CDR2 FQGTGA. The chain's CDR3 is CASSADRVNEQFF. DNA of the CDR3: TGTGCCAGCAGCGCCGACAGGGTCAATGAGCAGTTCTTC.

The J gene is TRBJ1-5, the V gene TRBV24-1; D is undetermined. This CDR3 is 15 amino acids long. V lost 3 bases and J lost 2, with 10 bases in between. CDR1 and CDR2 (germline): KGHDR, SFDVKD. The CDR3 reads CATSDTGFGNQPQHF. CDR3 DNA sequence: TGTGCCACCAGTGATACTGGTTTTGGCAATCAGCCCCAGCATTTT.

DNA for the CDR3: TGTGCCAGCAGTGAGGGGAACAGGCTGACCTACGAGCAGTACTTC. This codes for CASSEGNRLTYEQYF. This chain uses TRBV6-1 with TRBJ2-7; TRBD1 is a possible D gene (5 bases). The CDR3 consists of 15 residues. Between the trimmed V and J ends, which lost 3 bases and 2 bases, there was a span of 14 bases. Germline CDR1 and CDR2: MNHNS and SASEGT.

The rearrangement links TRBV27 to TRBJ1-5; D not resolved. This CDR3 comprises 15 residues. V was clipped by 0 bases and J by 2 bases, with 8 bases between them. The germline gives CDR1 MNHEY, CDR2 SMNVEV (reference sequence). The CDR3 DNA reads TGTGCCAGCAGTTTATCTGGCAGTGGCAATCAGCCCCAGCATTTT. Translated: CASSLSGSGNQPQHF.

Only a few counts were recorded for this clonotype. This chain uses TRBV23-1 with TRBJ2-1; possibly TRBD1 or TRBD2 for D (5 bases each). TRBV23-1 is sorted into the ORF group, with uncertain function. V was pared by 2 bases and J by 7 bases, with 18 bases between. The CDR3 has 16 amino acids. The CDR3 nucleotides are TGCGCCAGCAGTCAACCACGGGACGGTACGGGTAATGAGCAGTTCTTC. Its translation: CASSQPRDGTGNEQFF.

This chain uses TRBV7-9 with TRBJ1-1; D is unresolved. The CDR3 covers 16 residues. Trimming stripped 5 bases from V and 1 base from J, with 17 bases between. Germline V gives CDR1 SEHNR, CDR2 FQNEAQ (reference sequence). The CDR3 DNA reads TGTGCCAGCAGCCTCCAGCTGATGGGATCGAACACTGAAGCTTTCTTT. It codes for CASSLQLMGSNTEAFF.

This chain connects TRBV6-2 or TRBV6-3 to TRBJ1-1; D perhaps matches TRBD1 (6 bases). Germline V gene lookup returns CDR1 MNHEY and CDR2 SVGEGT. Deletions cut 3 bases from V and 1 base from J, with 9 bases between. The CDR3 runs to 14 residues. CDR3 loop: CASSYGQKNTEAFF. The CDR3 DNA reads TGTGCCAGCAGTTATGGACAGAAGAACACTGAAGCTTTCTTT.

The chain employs TRBV2 and TRBJ1-6; 9 bases match TRBD1. The CDR3 covers 14 residues. The germline CDR1 and CDR2 sequences are SNHLY and FYNNEI. Trimming took 5 bases from V and 9 from J; bases not matched to a gene: 5. As DNA, the CDR3 is TGTGCCAGCAGTTTACAGACAGGGGGTTCACCCCTCCACTTT. It specifies CASSLQTGGSPLHF. Using reference TRBV2 and TRBJ1-6 for the parts outside the CDR3, the full variable domain is EPEVTQTPSHQVTQMGQEVILRCVPISNHLYFYWYRQILGQKVEFLVSFYNNEISEKSEIFDDQFSVERPDGSNFTLKIRSTKLEDSAMYFCASSLQTGGSPLHFGNGTRLTVT.

This chain joins TRBV5-1 and TRBJ2-1; 12 nucleotides align to TRBD2. V lost 6 bases to trimming and J lost 5 bases; unmatched junction nucleotides: 6. Germline values: CDR1 SGHRS, CDR2 YFSETQ. The CDR3 runs to 15 residues. This CDR3 reads CASNRLAGDDNEQFF. The CDR3 DNA is TGCGCCAGCAATCGACTAGCGGGGGACGACAATGAGCAGTTCTTC.

The chain couples TRBV24-1 to TRBJ2-2; no clear D. Germline loops: CDR1 KGHDR, CDR2 SFDVKD. The CDR3 runs 17 residues. The V and J ends lost 5 bases and 7 bases respectively, with 22 bases between them. The CDR3 sequence is CATSVPWTGQVGGELFF. In DNA, the CDR3 is TGTGCCACCAGTGTTCCCTGGACCGGGCAAGTCGGCGGGGAGCTGTTTTTT.

The V gene is TRBV7-2, the J gene TRBJ2-7; D unclear. Trimming stripped 5 bases from V and 8 bases from J, with 13 bases between. This CDR3 is 12 amino acids long. Germline loops: CDR1 SGHTA, CDR2 FQGNSA. This chain's CDR3 is CASSPPNSQQYF. The CDR3 region has the DNA TGTGCCAGCAGCCCTCCCAATTCCCAGCAGTACTTC. The entire variable domain, with the rest obtained from reference TRBV7-2 and TRBJ2-7, is as follows: GAGVSQSPSNKVTEKGKDVELRCDPISGHTALYWYRQSLGQGLEFLIYFQGNSAPDKSGLPSDRFSAERTGGSVSTLTIQRTQQEDSAVYLCASSPPNSQQYFGPGTRLTVT.

This clonotype has just a few counts. The chain combines TRBV5-1 with TRBJ2-1; 8 nucleotides agree with TRBD2. The CDR3 consists of 14 residues. Germline CDR1 is SGHRS and CDR2 is YFSETQ. Unmatched junction bases numbered 4, after V lost 0 bases and J lost 8 bases. CDR3 in amino acids: CASSLGAGGDEQFF. For the CDR3, the DNA is TGCGCCAGCAGCTTGGGGGCCGGGGGGGATGAGCAGTTCTTC.

This clonotype has at least ten counts. The chain uses TRBV12-3 or TRBV12-4 and TRBJ2-1; D is perhaps TRBD2 (6 bases). Trimming left V 3 bases short and J 4 bases short, with 13 bases between. The CDR3 is 15 amino acids. CDR3 sequence: CASSFGGTGYNEQFF. The CDR3 nucleotides read TGTGCCAGCAGTTTCGGGGGAACGGGGTACAATGAGCAGTTCTTC.

This clonotype was observed a handful of times. The chain is built from TRBV19 and TRBJ2-7; TRBD2 matches 8 bases. The CDR3 extends over 14 amino acids. V shed 6 bases and J 2 bases; nucleotides not matched to a gene: 6. The germline V gene encodes CDR1 LNHDA and CDR2 SQIVND (reference sequence). CDR3 sequence: CASSPAGDPYEQYF. The CDR3, as DNA: TGTGCCAGTAGCCCAGCGGGAGACCCCTACGAGCAGTACTTC.

This clonotype was counted only a few times. The chain couples TRBV5-5 to TRBJ2-1; tentatively, D is TRBD1 (6 bases). The CDR3 length is 15 residues. V shed 0 bases and J shed 8 bases, with 15 bases lying between them. CDR1 is SGHKS, CDR2 YYEKEE, per germline (reference sequence). This CDR3 is CASSLGRQGTYEQFF. As DNA, the CDR3 is TGTGCCAGCAGCTTGGGTCGTCAGGGGACCTATGAGCAGTTCTTC.

The chain uses TRBV2 and TRBJ1-2; D possibly corresponds to TRBD1 (6 bases). Germline V gives CDR1 SNHLY, CDR2 FYNNEI. V was trimmed by 6 bases and J by 4 bases, leaving 15 bases between them. The CDR3 is made up of 14 amino acids. The DNA of the CDR3 is TGTGCCAGCAGCTCCCAGGGAGGGGGCTATGGCTACACCTTC. Protein sequence: CASSSQGGGYGYTF.

This clonotype was found a few times. This chain links TRBV4-1 with TRBJ2-2; 10 positions match TRBD1. The V gene end was trimmed by 4 bases and the J gene end by 6 bases; junction bases not matched to a gene: 11. This CDR3 contains 17 residues. CDR1 MGHRA and CDR2 YSYEKL come from the germline V gene. The CDR3 nucleotides are TGCGCCAGCAGCCTCGTCTCCGGGACAGGGGTGGCCGGGGAGCTGTTTTTT. Its protein is CASSLVSGTGVAGELFF.

This clonotype was detected ten times or more. V usage is TRBV7-9 and J usage is TRBJ2-7, with 10 bases that match TRBD1. The length of the CDR3 is 14 residues. V trimming: 4 bases; J trimming: 3 bases; junction bases outside the gene matches: 3. Per the germline V gene, CDR1 is SEHNR and CDR2 is FQNEAQ (reference sequence). For the CDR3, the DNA is TGTGCCAGCAGCTCCCGGACAGGGGGCTACGAGCAGTACTTC. Protein product: CASSSRTGGYEQYF.

In its sample, this clonotype was seen a few times. The rearrangement links TRBV29-1 to TRBJ2-5; weak D call: TRBD1 (6 bases). This CDR3 comprises 13 residues. The germline CDR1 and CDR2 sequences are SQVTM and ANQGSEA. V was cut by 6 bases and J by 2 bases, with 13 bases left in between. DNA of the CDR3: TGCAGCGTGGGGGACACGCATCAAGAGACCCAGTACTTC. This sequence encodes CSVGDTHQETQYF.

In DNA form, the CDR3 reads TGCAGTGCTGGAGGAAGGGGAGGGCGAGAGACCCAGTACTTC. It translates to CSAGGRGGRETQYF. This chain uses TRBV20-1 with TRBJ2-5; 7 positions match TRBD2. This CDR3 comprises 14 residues. Germline CDR1 reads DFQATT; CDR2 reads SNEGSKA (reference sequence). Trimming at V came to 5 bases and at J to 4 bases, leaving 10 bases not matched to a gene.

There are a few counts of this clonotype. The chain links TRBV4-1 to TRBJ2-5; weak D call: TRBD1 (5 bases). CDR3 length: 15 amino acids. CDR1 and CDR2 from the germline V gene are MGHRA and YSYEKL. V was cut by 1 base and J by 2 bases, with 11 bases left in between. CDR3 loop: CASSQGGTGQETQYF. The CDR3 region has the DNA TGCGCCAGCAGCCAAGGAGGAACAGGACAAGAGACCCAGTACTTC.

The chain is built from TRBV4-3 and TRBJ2-1; a weak D match, TRBD2 (5 bases). Trimming removed 1 base at V and 6 bases at J, with 13 bases between. The CDR3 extends over 15 amino acids. Per germline, CDR1 LGHNA and CDR2 YSLEER. The CDR3 is CASSQGPGRFNEQFF. CDR3 nucleotide sequence: TGCGCCAGCAGCCAAGGGCCGGGAAGGTTCAATGAGCAGTTCTTC.

This clonotype appeared a few times. This chain links TRBV29-1 with TRBJ2-2, with TRBD2 matching 7 bases. V shed 0 bases, J shed 3 bases, and the junction held 4 bases outside the gene matches. The germline gives CDR1 SQVTM, CDR2 ANQGSEA. This CDR3 comprises 15 residues. The CDR3 DNA is TGCAGCGTTGAAGACGTCGGGAGGTACACCGGGGAGCTGTTTTTT. Residues: CSVEDVGRYTGELFF.

This rearrangement joins TRBV3-1 to TRBJ2-3, with 11 bases matching TRBD2. V was pared by 4 bases and J by 6 bases, with 6 bases of the junction left unmatched. This CDR3 is built from 15 residues. Per the germline V gene, CDR1 is LGHDT and CDR2 is YNNKEL (reference sequence). The CDR3 sequence is CASSRIAGGTDTQYF. In nucleotides, the CDR3 is TGTGCCAGCAGCCGCATAGCGGGAGGGACGGATACGCAGTATTTT.